Listed below are T cell receptor beta chains from one sample, sequenced in a study of T cell repertoires in cytomegalovirus infection. Their target antigens are unknown. TCRdb called the reads again in MiXCR, with one record for every CDR3 protein. The repertoire holds 40,000 to 60,000 distinct CDR3 sequences, with about 21% as singletons. Specimen: CD8+ T cells from cultured PBMCs, collected from culture after CMV antigen stimulation. These receptors all come from a human donor in good health (CMV status not recorded). Some clones in this sample may be carry-over from other donors' samples. Both conserved end residues are part of each CDR3. A D gene is named only where the DNA matches it firmly. Where a row states a size, it is once, few, many or the class of an expanded clone; other rows omit it.

d_gene,abundance,j_gene,v_gene,CDR3aa,CDR3nt
TRBD2,few,TRBJ2-3,TRBV7-9,CASSHSASAGAGDTQYF,TGTGCCAGCAGCCATTCGGCATCTGCGGGAGCGGGAGATACGCAGTATTTT
TRBD1,-,TRBJ2-7,TRBV5-6,CASSLGGSYLEQYF,TGTGCCAGCAGCCTAGGGGGCTCCTACTTGGAGCAGTACTTC
TRBD2,few,TRBJ2-5,TRBV7-2,CASSFLAGPQETQYF,TGTGCCAGCAGCTTTCTAGCGGGGCCCCAAGAGACCCAGTACTTC
-,few,TRBJ2-7,TRBV6-1,CASRPSSRLEQYF,TGTGCCAGCAGGCCATCCTCAAGGCTCGAGCAGTACTTC
-,few,TRBJ1-1,TRBV7-8,CASSFGMNTEAFF,TGTGCCAGCAGCTTCGGAATGAACACTGAAGCTTTCTTT
-,few,TRBJ2-5,TRBV19,CASRPTSIQETQYF,TGTGCCAGTAGACCGACTAGTATACAAGAGACCCAGTACTTC
-,few,TRBJ1-1,TRBV29-1,CSVGSNTEAFF,TGCAGCGTTGGCTCGAACACTGAAGCTTTCTTT
-,few,TRBJ2-5,TRBV4-1,CASSPPGDQETQYF,TGCGCCAGCAGCCCCCCCGGGGACCAAGAGACCCAGTACTTC
-,few,TRBJ2-7,TRBV15,CATSFGGGYEQYF,TGTGCCACCTCCTTTGGAGGGGGCTACGAGCAGTACTTC
-,-,TRBJ2-3,TRBV7-2,CASSYPSGSDTQYF,TGTGCCAGCAGCTACCCATCGGGCTCAGATACGCAGTATTTT
-,few,TRBJ1-1,TRBV12-5,CASGPSMNTEAFF,TGTGCTAGTGGTCCCTCCATGAACACTGAAGCTTTCTTT
-,-,TRBJ1-2,TRBV15,CATSRDRTGSYGYTF,TGTGCCACCAGCAGAGATCGCACAGGTTCTTATGGCTACACCTTC
TRBD2,-,TRBJ2-1,TRBV7-6,CASSPLAGGPGNEQFF,TGTGCCAGCAGCCCGCTAGCGGGAGGGCCGGGCAATGAGCAGTTCTTC
TRBD1,few,TRBJ1-6,TRBV28,CASNWDRAGSPLHF,TGTGCCAGCAACTGGGACAGGGCTGGGTCACCCCTCCACTTT
-,few,TRBJ2-1,TRBV7-2,CASSLVVRGDEQFF,TGTGCCAGCAGCTTAGTGGTGCGGGGCGATGAGCAGTTCTTC
-,-,TRBJ1-5,TRBV7-8,CASSLDRLGNQPQHF,TGTGCCAGCAGCTTAGATAGGCTGGGCAATCAGCCCCAGCATTTT
TRBD2,few,TRBJ2-7,TRBV20-1,CSARNRAGPSYEQYF,TGCAGTGCTAGGAACAGAGCGGGACCTTCCTACGAGCAGTACTTC
TRBD1,-,TRBJ1-4,TRBV27,CASSSPKQGVNEKLFF,TGTGCCAGCAGTTCCCCCAAACAGGGGGTTAATGAAAAACTGTTTTTT
-,many,TRBJ2-1,TRBV11-2,CASSLIAAYYNEQFF,TGTGCCAGCAGCTTAATAGCGGCCTACTACAATGAGCAGTTCTTC
TRBD1,many,TRBJ2-4,TRBV4-1,CASSPDRAENIQYF,TGCGCCAGCAGCCCCGACAGGGCTGAAAACATTCAGTACTTC
-,-,TRBJ2-7,TRBV7-9,CASSFGDWDYEQYF,TGTGCCAGCAGCTTCGGGGACTGGGACTACGAGCAGTACTTC
-,-,TRBJ1-1,TRBV7-6,CASSSRGGVNTEAFF,TGTGCCAGCAGCTCCCGCGGAGGAGTGAACACTGAAGCTTTCTTT
-,many,TRBJ2-1,TRBV5-6,CASSLSLADYNEQFF,TGTGCCAGCAGCTTGAGTCTAGCCGACTACAATGAGCAGTTCTTC
-,-,TRBJ1-5,TRBV6-5,CASSYSAVGNQPQHF,TGTGCCAGCAGTTACTCGGCGGTGGGCAATCAGCCCCAGCATTTT
-,few,TRBJ2-5,TRBV7-9,CASSPEEETQYF,TGTGCCAGCAGCCCGGAGGAAGAGACCCAGTACTTC
-,few,TRBJ1-2,TRBV12-3/TRBV12-4,CASMGDYGYTF,TGTGCCAGCATGGGGGACTATGGCTACACCTTC
-,-,TRBJ2-5,TRBV6-2/TRBV6-3,CASSSGPSLRETQYF,TGTGCCAGCAGTTCCGGGCCTAGCCTACGGGAGACCCAGTACTTC
-,-,TRBJ1-2,TRBV20-1,CSARPTGSYGYTF,TGCAGTGCTAGGCCTACAGGGAGCTATGGCTACACCTTC
-,few,TRBJ2-1,TRBV11-2,CASSLGPGTHNEQFF,TGTGCCAGCAGCTTAGGACCCGGAACCCACAATGAGCAGTTCTTC